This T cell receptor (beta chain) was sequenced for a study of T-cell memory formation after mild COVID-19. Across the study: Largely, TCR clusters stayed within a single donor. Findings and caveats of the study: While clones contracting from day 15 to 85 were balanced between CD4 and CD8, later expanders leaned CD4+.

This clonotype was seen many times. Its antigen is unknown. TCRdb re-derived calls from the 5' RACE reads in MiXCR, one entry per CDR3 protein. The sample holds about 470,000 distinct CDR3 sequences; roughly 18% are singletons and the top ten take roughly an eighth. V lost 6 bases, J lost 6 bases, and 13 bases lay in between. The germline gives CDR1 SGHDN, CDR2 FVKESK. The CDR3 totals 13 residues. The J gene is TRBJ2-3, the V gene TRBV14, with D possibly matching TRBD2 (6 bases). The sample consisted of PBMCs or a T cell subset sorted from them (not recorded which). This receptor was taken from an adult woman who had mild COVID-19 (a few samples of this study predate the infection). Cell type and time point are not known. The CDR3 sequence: CASRPTGRDTQYF. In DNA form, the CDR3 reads TGTGCCAGCAGACCCACGGGGAGGGATACGCAGTATTTT.